The 10 T cell receptor beta chains presented below share a single source sample, sequenced in a study of blood T cells in healthy people across ages (dated by TCRdb to between 2014 and 2016). Receptor libraries were prepared by 5' RACE. Sequenced on an Illumina HiSeq 2500. A second PCR of roughly 7 to 11 cycles was performed with a sample-barcoded 5' primer and a J-beta primer mix. The raw public reads went through TCRdb reprocessing: fastp at Q25, MiXCR clone calling, in-frame beta chains kept. Identical CDR3 protein sequences are pooled into one entry, listed with their most common genes and DNA. This sample holds a few hundred thousand distinct CDR3 sequences; about 49% were observed only once. The ten largest make up around 49% of the sample. The sample comprised blood. Receptor source: a man aged 55-75 years in good health.

This chain links TRBV7-9 with TRBJ2-3; TRBD2 is a possible D gene (6 bases). Between the trimmed V and J ends, which lost 3 bases and 5 bases, there was a span of 12 bases. CDR3 length: 14 residues. The germline V gene encodes CDR1 SEHNR and CDR2 FQNEAQ (reference sequence). The CDR3 loop is CASSFGAGKDTQYF. In DNA, the CDR3 is TGTGCCAGCAGCTTCGGGGCGGGGAAAGATACGCAGTATTTT.

This clonotype was seen only a few times. The V gene is TRBV12-3 or TRBV12-4, the J gene TRBJ2-1; D is unresolved. V was cut by 5 bases and J by 4 bases, with 9 bases left in between. This CDR3 comprises 13 residues. The CDR3 sequence: CASSQYPYNEQFF. In DNA, the CDR3 is TGTGCCAGCAGTCAGTACCCTTACAATGAGCAGTTCTTC.

Regarding this clonotype: This may arise from a read error, as a much more abundant clone is one base away. The chain combines TRBV20-1 with TRBJ2-1; D is unclear. The end of the DNA aligns better with TRBJ2-7, so the J call may be wrong. This CDR3 has 13 residues. Germline CDR1 is DFQATT and CDR2 is SNEGSKA (reference sequence). CDR3 loop: CSASAGRNNEQYF. The CDR3 nucleotides are TGCAGTGCTAGCGCTGGGCGGAACAATGAGCAGTACTTC.

This sequence joins TRBV12-3 or TRBV12-4 and TRBJ1-2, with TRBD1 matching 7 bases. The CDR3 contains 15 residues. J was trimmed by 4 bases and V by 5 bases; bases with no gene match: 10. The chain's CDR3 is CASSDRLTGSYGYTF. In nucleotides, the CDR3 is TGTGCCAGCAGTGACCGCCTGACAGGGAGCTATGGCTACACCTTC.

The V and J genes are TRBV27 and TRBJ2-1; 7 bases line up with TRBD2. V shed 5 bases, J shed 6 bases, and the junction held 10 bases outside the gene matches. The germline V gene encodes CDR1 MNHEY and CDR2 SMNVEV (reference sequence). The CDR3 contains 15 residues. CDR3 amino acids: CASSLVAGVGNEQFF. DNA of the CDR3: TGTGCCAGCAGTCTCGTGGCGGGAGTGGGCAATGAGCAGTTCTTC.

This clonotype turned up a few times. The rearrangement links TRBV5-1 to TRBJ1-2, with no clear D. Looked up from germline, CDR1 is SGHRS and CDR2 is YFSETQ. Trimming pared 7 bases from V and 4 bases from J, leaving 14 bases between. The CDR3 is 13 residues long. The CDR3 reads CASASPDTYGYTF. The CDR3 DNA reads TGCGCCAGCGCTTCCCCTGATACCTATGGCTACACCTTC. The full variable domain, with the rest looked up from reference TRBV5-1 and TRBJ1-2, is KAGVTQTPRYLIKTRGQQVTLSCSPISGHRSVSWYQQTPGQGLQFLFEYFSETQRNKGNFPGRFSGRQFSNSRSEMNVSTLELGDSALYLCASASPDTYGYTFGSGTRLTVV.

The gene calls are TRBV12-3 or TRBV12-4 and TRBJ2-3; D unclear. The CDR3 is 13 amino acids. V shed 4 bases and J shed 6 bases, with 11 bases lying between them. CDR3 nucleotide sequence: TGTGCCAGCAGTTCCCCGCCTCGGGATACGCAGTATTTT. Residues: CASSSPPRDTQYF.

This clonotype was counted a few times. The rearrangement links TRBV4-3 to TRBJ2-3; 9 nucleotides agree with TRBD2. V gave up 4 bases and J gave up 6 bases; unmatched junction bases: 5. This CDR3 is 14 amino acids long. CDR1 is LGHNA and CDR2 is YSLEER in the germline V gene. In nucleotides, the CDR3 is TGCGCCAGCAGCCGTATAGCGGGAGTGGATACGCAGTATTTT. Residues: CASSRIAGVDTQYF.

The gene calls are TRBV27 and TRBJ2-3, with 8 bases aligning to TRBD1. CDR3 length: 14 residues. Trimming removed 5 bases from V and 6 bases from J; junction bases left unmatched: 7. Germline assignment: CDR1 MNHEY and CDR2 SMNVEV (reference sequence). CDR3 protein: CASSMQGARDTQYF. For the CDR3, the DNA is TGTGCCAGCAGTATGCAGGGGGCGAGGGATACGCAGTATTTT.

The chain is built from TRBV24-1 and TRBJ2-7; D uncertain. V lost 2 bases and J lost 2, with 9 bases in between. Looked up from germline, CDR1 is KGHDR and CDR2 is SFDVKD. The CDR3 totals 14 residues. The CDR3 sequence: CATSDSGPTYEQYF. CDR3 sequence (DNA): TGTGCCACCAGTGATTCCGGTCCAACCTACGAGCAGTACTTC.